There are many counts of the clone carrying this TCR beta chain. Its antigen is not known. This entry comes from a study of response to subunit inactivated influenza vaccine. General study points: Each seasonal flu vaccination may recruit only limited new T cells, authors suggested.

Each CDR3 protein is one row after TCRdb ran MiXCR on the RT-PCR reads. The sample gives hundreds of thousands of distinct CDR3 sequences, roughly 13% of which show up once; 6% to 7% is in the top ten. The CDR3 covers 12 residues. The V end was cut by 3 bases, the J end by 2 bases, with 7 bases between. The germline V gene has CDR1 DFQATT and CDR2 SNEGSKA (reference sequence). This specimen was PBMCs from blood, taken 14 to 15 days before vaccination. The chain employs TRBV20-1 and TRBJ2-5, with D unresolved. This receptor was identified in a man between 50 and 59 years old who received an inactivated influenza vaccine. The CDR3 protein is CSASFAQETQYF. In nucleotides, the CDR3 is TGCAGTGCTAGCTTCGCACAAGAGACCCAGTACTTC.